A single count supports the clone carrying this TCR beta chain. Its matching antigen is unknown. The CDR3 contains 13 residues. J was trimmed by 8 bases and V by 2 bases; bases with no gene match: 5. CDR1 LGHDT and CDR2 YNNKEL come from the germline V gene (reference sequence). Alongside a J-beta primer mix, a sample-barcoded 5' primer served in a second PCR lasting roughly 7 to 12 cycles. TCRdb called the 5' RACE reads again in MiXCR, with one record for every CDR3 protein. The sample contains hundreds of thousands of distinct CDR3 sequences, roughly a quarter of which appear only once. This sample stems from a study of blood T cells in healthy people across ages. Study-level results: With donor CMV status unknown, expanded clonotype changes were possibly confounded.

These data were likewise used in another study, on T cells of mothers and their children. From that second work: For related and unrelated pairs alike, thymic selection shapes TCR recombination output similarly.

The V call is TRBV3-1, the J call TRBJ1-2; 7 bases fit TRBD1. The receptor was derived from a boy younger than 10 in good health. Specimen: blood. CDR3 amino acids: CASSQQGGNGYTF. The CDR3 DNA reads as TGTGCCAGCAGCCAACAGGGGGGTAACGGCTACACCTTC.